The clone carrying this TCR beta chain was counted a few times. Antigen unknown. This sample was taken from a study of T cells after yellow fever vaccination. Synthesis of TCR cDNA relied on 5'RACE template switching, which attached a universal primer site and UMIs. Each CDR3 protein is one row after TCRdb ran MiXCR on the 5' RACE reads. This table has 500,000 to 700,000 distinct CDR3 sequences, 19% appearing once. Study results and caveats: Clonotypes appearing in both CD4 and CD8 compartments existed, and their share was small. A weaker but faster secondary response was observed, peaking on day 5 versus 15. Re-detected after boosting: most primary clones, 96% of CD4 and 88% of CD8.

Losses at the gene ends were 8 bases for V and 6 bases for J; bases not matched to a gene: 12. The CDR3 runs to 16 residues. The material sequenced was PBMCs, taken 15 days after the yellow fever booster vaccination. The source of this sequence is a man aged 25 to 45 who received the YFV17D yellow fever vaccine. The rearrangement joins TRBV12-3 or TRBV12-4 to TRBJ2-1, with 11 bases lining up with TRBD1. Here the CDR3 DNA reads TGTGCCAGCTGGAGGATAGCGGGACAGGGGGGCAATGAGCAGTTCTTC. Its translation: CASWRIAGQGGNEQFF.